This entry describes one T cell receptor beta chain. Its specificity is not known. This CDR3 has 14 residues. Germline values: CDR1 SGHTA, CDR2 FQGNSA. The data originate from a study of CXCR3-negative and CXCR3-positive naive CD8 T cells. Notes on the study in general: TCR interaction strength was inferred from TRB CDR3 physicochemistry, as CD5 matched across naive subsets. Diversity was high in both naive subsets and much lower in memory cells. The TRBV-TRBJ usage of naive CXCR3-negative and CXCR3-positive cells was similar, but that of memory cells differed.

cDNA libraries for TRB were generated by 5' RACE incorporating UMI labels. TCRdb re-called the 5' RACE reads and gives one entry per CDR3 protein, without DNA. The sample data list roughly 25,000 distinct CDR3 sequences. The TCR sequence derives from a human donor in good health. Some clones in this sample may be carry-over from other donors' samples. This chain links TRBV7-2 with TRBJ2-2. Sequencing used naive CXCR3- CD8+ T cells from blood. Subset of the sample: CD45RO-CCR7+CD27+CD95- naive CD8+ T cells lacking CXCR3 (TNR3-). This chain's CDR3 is CASSSSGVTGELFF.